This TCR beta chain was retrieved from a study of blood T cells in healthy people across ages. A second roughly 6 to 11 cycle PCR used barcoded and J-beta primers. A template-switch adaptor that had 12 random nucleotides put a tag on each cDNA molecule. TCRdb used MiXCR to reprocess the 5' RACE reads, holding one entry per CDR3 protein. The sample comprises 600,000 or so distinct CDR3 sequences, around 21% of which are singletons, and roughly 3.4% rests with the top ten. Source material: blood. The sequence came from a man in his 70s in good health.

CDR3 DNA sequence: TGTGCCAGCAGTTATCCCCTAGCGGGAAAATACGAGCAGTACTTC. As protein: CASSYPLAGKYEQYF. The chain recombines TRBV6-6 with TRBJ2-7, with 9 bases aligning to TRBD2. The trim removed 3 bases at V and 4 bases at J, leaving 7 bases unmatched. The CDR3 contains 15 residues. Germline loops: CDR1 MNHNY, CDR2 SVGAGI (reference sequence).